The clone carrying this T cell receptor (beta chain) was seen many times. The data are from a study of response to subunit inactivated influenza vaccine. V was trimmed by 0 bases and J by 1 base, leaving 12 bases between them. CDR3 length: 16 amino acids. Germline CDR1 is SGHRS and CDR2 is YFSETQ. Using its own MiXCR run on the RT-PCR reads, TCRdb lists one record per CDR3 protein. Altogether about 540,000 distinct CDR3 sequences are present, roughly 25% being singletons, with the ten largest covering 2.5% to 3.5%. In addition, the sample was reused for a study of T cells expressing NK-cell markers. That report notes: TCR beta cDNA was made by 5'RACE template switching with UMIs. Sorted CD3+CD56+NKG2C+, CD3+CD56+NKG2C- and CD3+CD56-NKG2C+ T cells provided the TCR beta repertoires. Seven HCMV-seropositive donors and one seronegative donor made up the eight sequenced donors. An anti-gamma-delta TCR antibody was added in several experiments. It restricted sorting to alpha-beta TCR-expressing T cells. A range of about 1.0-7.5% of CD8+ T cells consisted of dominant NKG2C+ clonotypes in 5 to 7 donors.

The sequencing used CD4+ T cells sorted from PBMCs, collected roughly 12 days after vaccination. The chain combines TRBV5-1 with TRBJ2-3, with D perhaps given as TRBD1 or TRBD2 (6 bases each). This clonotype was sampled from a man in his fifties who received an inactivated influenza vaccine. DNA for the CDR3: TGCGCCAGCAGCTTGGGGCCGGGGGCGGGCACAGATACGCAGTATTTT. This encodes CASSLGPGAGTDTQYF.